The entry below gives a single T cell receptor beta chain sequence along with its context. A single count supports this clone. Its target antigen remains unknown. Base qualities are missing; no much larger clone stands one base away. This record comes from a study of cytomegalovirus exposure and HLA in healthy donors (dated by TCRdb to about 2017). The study in broad terms: According to an earlier analysis of a few hundred of the donors, roughly 180 million T cells yielded roughly 110 million unique TCR beta sequences and roughly 280 Gb of sequence data. An early release that covered about 600 HLA-typed donors contained around 330 gigabases of sequencing data and 70 million to 100 million unique TCR sequences. The genetic ancestry cluster associated with self-reported Caucasian donors included 70% to 85% of the roughly 380 genotyped donors. The aim of the study was to test whether cataloging public T cell receptors could identify signatures of past pathogen exposure. The study used immunosequencing to profile the T cell repertoires of several hundred subjects and linked those repertoires to cytomegalovirus serostatus. A separate validation cohort of approximately 120 different subjects was used in addition to the roughly 700-subject first cohort. To predict cytomegalovirus infection status, the study combined high-throughput TCR immunosequencing, statistical association of individual TCRs with disease status, and machine learning. A later analysis re-examined previously published TCR beta repertoires from around 670 donors and added high-resolution HLA genotyping to investigate patterns of TCR occurrence. Rather than drawing on any new phenotypic data, the later analysis identified candidate immune exposures from TCR beta sequences and the way those sequences occurred across donors. To decide whether each TCR beta V gene segment behaved as functional or pseudogenic, an earlier analysis of some 600 of the donors relied on high-throughput TCR beta sequencing. Alongside the repertoire data, information on donor age, sex, ethnicity and CMV serostatus was compiled. In a later genetic analysis, genome-wide SNP genotypes for about three fifths of the roughly 670 donors were used, and that subset was treated as a discovery cohort. All discovery cohort repertoires had been generated on a single sequencing platform. Both class I and class II loci were covered by HLA typing, at four-digit resolution. Typing coverage differed by locus: A, B, C, DRB1 and DQB1 were typed in about 629-640 donors, DQA1 in around 500, DPA1 in some 600, and DPB1 in just under 490. About five DR-DQ haplotypes were treated as single units for association and clustering because of strong linkage in the cohort. Among about 400 genotyped donors of the cohort, an average of approximately 200,000 unique TCR beta nucleotide sequences was sequenced per donor, of which approximately 18% were non-productive. On the study overall, not on this receptor specifically: The study listed 164 TCR beta chains as associated with cytomegalovirus. Most CMV-associated TCR beta chains appeared to be HLA-restricted in a later analysis, and the HLA associations seemed to be driven largely by CMV exposure. When HLA alleles, especially DR and DQ, strongly co-occurred, attributing TCR associations to individual alleles was difficult. A cluster of highly shared sequence variants was judged likely to represent a technical artifact of the sequencing pipeline. According to a later analysis, TCR association rates differed among HLA loci, with DRB1 alleles showing the most associated TCRs and HLA-C alleles showing the fewest. At a false discovery rate of 0.05, a later analysis linked 15,000 to 20,000 TCR beta sequences to specific HLA alleles. An association between a missense DCLRE1C variant and V-gene and J-gene trimming of TCR beta chains was found in a later genetic analysis and replicated in an independent cohort. CMV serostatus was the only immune exposure information available for the cohort. Some IMGT-functional V segments, including TRBV6-2 and TRBV6-3, could not be told apart with the 87-base-pair reads, so those segments were excluded. The classifier was reported to diagnose cytomegalovirus status with high specificity and sensitivity in both the original and validation cohorts. Sequencing depth was assumed to be roughly uniform across donors in the presence/absence analyses, though that assumption may not hold. The authors suggested that the approach could potentially be generalized to other disease states and immunological phenotypes. Across donors, most TCR sequences were observed very rarely, whereas some public TCRs were present in many individuals. The earlier analysis of a few hundred of the donors excluded some 16 rarely observed V segments, including chromosome 9 orphons, because counts were too low. HLA typing was unavailable for some donors at each locus, so association tests used only the typed subset. A further reported finding was that TCR beta sequences accurately predicted the HLA-A and HLA-B alleles for most subjects in the first cohort. Broadly in line with IMGT annotations, most TCR beta V segments showed up in productive rearrangements about 87% or about 30% of the time in an earlier analysis of 450 to 600 of the donors. In a later analysis, HLA-associated TCR beta chains showed more clonal expansion and lower generation probabilities than non-associated chains that were equally common. The cohort was sequenced for TCR beta chains only, and without alpha or paired-chain data the features that could be detected were limited. In a later genetic analysis, fewer N-insertions in productive TCRs were reported among donors in an Asian-associated ancestry cluster than the approximately 670-donor mean. Correlated functional status among segregating V segments might be attributable to linkage disequilibrium, but an unknown experimental factor could not be ruled out. In vitro tests confirmed that a few of the cytomegalovirus-associated TCR beta chains recognize cytomegalovirus antigens. In a later analysis, several top co-occurrence clusters were reported to appear linked to parvovirus B19, influenza, CMV and Epstein-Barr virus.

Its CDR3 holds 17 amino acids, cysteine through phenylalanine. The kept DNA is CDR3 alone, 51 bases in frame from the first base. Receptors were amplified or captured by the immunoSEQ multiplex PCR assay. For the multiplex PCR, a mixture combining 60 forward primers for TCR Vbeta segments and 13 reverse primers for TCR Jbeta segments was used. The CDR3 region of rearranged TCR beta genes was amplified from genomic DNA with a multiplex PCR assay. The Illumina HiSeq System was used to sequence the amplified TCR beta libraries as 87-base-pair reads. As for the original processing: In a later analysis, roughly 80 million unique TCR beta chains were counted across the 500 to 850 repertoires, and approximately 11 million of these chains were shared by at least two donors. To remove PCR and sequencing errors, raw reads were error-corrected and collapsed into unique sequences using a nearest-neighbor algorithm that merged closely related sequences. Alignment of CDR3 sequences to IMGT reference sequences was used to assign V, D and J gene segments. Each retained sequence needed at least a six-nucleotide match to both a V gene segment and a J gene segment. A rearrangement counted as productive if the CDR3 had no stop codons and remained in frame with V and J, and every other rearrangement counted as non-productive. Following IMGT convention, CDR3 was defined as the stretch from the second conserved V-encoded cysteine to the conserved J-encoded phenylalanine. Sequences without an unambiguous match to a single V gene segment were excluded from the earlier analysis of 587 of the donors. In an earlier analysis of 587 of the donors, V segments were called functional above 56.7% productive rearrangements and were called segregating when the between-donor standard deviation exceeded 5%. A statistical classification framework was built for diagnosing cytomegalovirus status from the catalog of TCR beta chain sequences. In a later analysis, V and J genes were assigned by comparing TCR nucleotide sequences against IMGT/GENE-DB human TR gene sequences. Using the TCRdist pipeline, a later analysis assigned CDR3 sequences along with most-parsimonious VDJ recombination scenarios. In a later analysis, every TCR beta chain was defined by the combination of its CDR3 amino acid sequence and its V-gene family, and reads without a unique V-gene family were dropped. To address suspected cross-contamination and a sequencing artifact, a later analysis removed over 500 highly shared, low-generation-probability nucleotide sequences. In a later analysis, a clonal expansion index for each public chain was calculated from normalized within-repertoire ranks of inferred template counts. Generation probabilities in a later analysis came from a VDJ recombination model fitted to out-of-frame rearrangements, and those results were checked against IGoR. In a later analysis, hypergeometric tests were used to score TCR-TCR, TCR-HLA and TCR-CMV co-occurrence, with a repertoire-size bias correction applied to TCR pairs. To estimate false discovery rates, a later analysis permuted the HLA or CMV assignments 20 times. In a later analysis, co-occurring TCRs were grouped using DBSCAN, with TCRdist sequence similarity added in when clustering inside HLA-allele-positive subsets. Repertoires with fewer than 30,000 or more than 120,000 public chains were left out of co-occurrence clustering, as were about 5 repertoires with anomalous nucleotide sharing. This is the immuneACCESS table as TCRdb keeps it, with only in-frame sequences that have V and J called. A part of the clones is gone; compared with another copy, unresolved V genes explain less than half, and the rest is unexplained. V and J calls and clone size come straight from that table; D and trimming were deduced from the DNA. Recorded for this sample are approximately 90,000 clones; around 82% of them occurred a single time. Jointly, the top ten make up 3.4% of the sample.

The cohort was made up of roughly 670 healthy bone marrow donors. At the time of sampling, all cohort members were nominally healthy, though unrecorded immune exposures were likely present. The donor tested CMV seronegative and was one of the 352 seronegative cohort members. A peripheral blood sample was provided by each donor, and peripheral blood mononuclear cells were used for TCR beta sequencing. Genomic DNA extraction from the blood cell samples was performed with the Qiagen DNeasy Blood Extraction Kit. Sequenced sample: PBMCs. The chain is encoded by TRBV12-1 joined to TRBJ1-6. TRBV12-1 is an annotated pseudogene. The origin of this receptor is a man between 40 and 49 years old in good health and CMV-seronegative. The CDR3 reads as follows: CASSPTPTGKYNSPLHF. The bases are TGTGCCAGCAGCCCAACACCTACGGGGAAATATAATTCACCCCTCCACTTT.